This is a list of T cell receptor beta chains from one sample in a study of neurological immune-mediated disorders. TCRdb processed the 5' RACE reads anew with MiXCR; each CDR3 protein has one entry. This table holds some 86,000 distinct CDR3 sequences, approximately 2.8% found once. Sequenced input: PBMCs. Receptors originate from a young woman with multiple sclerosis. Both conserved end residues are part of each CDR3. D genes are given only for firm matches. Rows give clone size only sometimes, using once, few, many, or a class for an expanded clone.

many	NA	TRBV29-1	TRBJ1-2	CSVVEVYGYTF	TGCAGCGTTGTGGAGGTTTACGGCTACACCTTC
NA	TRBD2	TRBV7-2	TRBJ2-7	CASSLEGTSGPYEQYF	TGTGCCAGCAGCTTAGAGGGGACTAGCGGACCCTACGAGCAGTACTTC
many	TRBD1	TRBV7-8	TRBJ1-4	CASSRAGTAAGEKLFF	TGTGCCAGCAGCCGAGCGGGGACAGCGGCCGGCGAAAAACTGTTTTTT
many	TRBD2	TRBV9	TRBJ2-7	CASSDRAGGQQYF	TGTGCCAGCAGCGACAGGGCGGGGGGCCAGCAGTACTTC
many	TRBD1	TRBV4-2	TRBJ1-2	CASSQEEGGQGGYGYTF	TGTGCCAGCAGCCAAGAAGAGGGAGGACAGGGTGGCTATGGCTACACCTTC
many	TRBD2	TRBV4-3	TRBJ2-3	CASSQGERRESTDTQYF	TGCGCCAGCAGCCAAGGAGAAAGGCGGGAGAGCACAGATACGCAGTATTTT
many	NA	TRBV9	TRBJ1-1	CASSGYRAGDTEAFF	TGTGCCAGCAGCGGATACAGGGCTGGGGACACTGAAGCTTTCTTT
many	TRBD2	TRBV12-3/TRBV12-4	TRBJ2-2	CASSFLAGGPGELFF	TGTGCCAGCAGTTTCCTAGCGGGAGGGCCCGGGGAGCTGTTTTTT
many	TRBD2	TRBV7-8	TRBJ2-7	CASSFSGSVYEQYF	TGTGCCAGCAGCTTTAGCGGGAGTGTGTACGAGCAGTACTTC
many	TRBD2	TRBV29-1	TRBJ2-1	CSVEGGSYNEQFF	TGCAGCGTTGAAGGCGGGAGTTACAATGAGCAGTTCTTC